This entry lists 16 T cell receptor beta chains sequenced from one sample in a study of blood T cells in healthy people across ages. Using a J-beta primer mix together with a sample-barcoded 5' primer, a second PCR was run for about 7 to 12 cycles. TCRdb reprocessed the 5' RACE reads with MiXCR, giving one entry per CDR3 protein. The sample has over 950,000 distinct CDR3 sequences; around two fifths are singletons. Sequenced material: blood. The receptors come from a man aged 18 to 35 in good health.

CDR3 protein: CASSEGRRGAHEQYF. CDR3 bases: TGTGCCAGCAGTGAAGGTAGGAGGGGAGCCCACGAGCAGTACTTC. This chain links TRBV6-1 with TRBJ2-7; maybe TRBD2 (6 bases). Germline lookup yields CDR1 MNHNS and CDR2 SASEGT. Trimming shortened V by 1 base and J by 5 bases, and 15 bases separated the two germline ends. This CDR3 contains 15 residues.

A remark on this clonotype: The junction departs from the called germline gene at one end, perhaps through a read error. The chain couples TRBV18 to TRBJ1-1; D remains unclear. The CDR3 has 14 residues. The germline V gene has CDR1 KGHSH and CDR2 LQKENI. The CDR3 coding sequence is TGTGTCAGCTCACCACCGGAGAAAAGGGCTGAAGCTTTCTTT. Translation: CVSSPPEKRAEAFF.

This clonotype was seen only a few times. The rearrangement joins TRBV4-1 to TRBJ2-3; no clear D gene. Trimming left V 1 base short and J 0 bases short, with 8 bases between. The CDR3 has 15 amino acids. Germline CDR1 reads MGHRA; CDR2 reads YSYEKL. The CDR3 DNA reads as TGCGCCAGCAGCCAAGGGTCTCGAAGCACAGATACGCAGTATTTT. Protein product: CASSQGSRSTDTQYF.

The rearrangement joins TRBV2 to TRBJ1-1; D is unresolved. The V end lost 6 bases, the J end lost 4 bases, and 21 bases lay between the germline ends. Germline CDR1 SNHLY, CDR2 FYNNEI. CDR3 length: 16 amino acids. CDR3 in amino acids: CASRLAVAPVSTEAFF. The CDR3 bases are TGTGCCAGCAGGCTCGCGGTGGCCCCGGTTAGCACTGAAGCTTTCTTT.

CDR3 nucleotide sequence: TGCAGTGCTGGGGATGGGGAGGTATCCTACAATGAGCAGTTCTTC. This codes for CSAGDGEVSYNEQFF. V and J are TRBV20-1 and TRBJ2-1, with D tentatively TRBD2 (6 bases). Trimming left V 5 bases short and J 1 base short, with 15 bases between. The CDR3 has 15 residues. CDR1 and CDR2 (germline): DFQATT, SNEGSKA (reference sequence).

With regard to this clonotype: At one boundary the junction diverges from the germline segment, which might be a read error. The CDR3 sequence is CAGSLAHSERLSSYNEQFF. In DNA, the CDR3 is TGTGCCGGCAGCTTAGCACACTCGGAACGACTATCCTCCTACAATGAGCAGTTCTTC. The chain has TRBV7-6 and TRBJ2-1; D perhaps matches TRBD2 (5 bases). The CDR3 extends over 19 amino acids. Germline CDR1 reads SGHVS; CDR2 reads FNYEAQ.

V and J are TRBV29-1 and TRBJ2-4, with TRBD1 as a possible D gene (7 bases). V dropped 5 bases and J dropped 3 bases, with 23 bases sitting between them. Germline V CDR1 and CDR2: SQVTM, ANQGSEA. The CDR3 sequence is 17 residues long. DNA for the CDR3: TGCAGCGTTTATACCCTGGAGGGGGCTACGAACAAAAACATTCAGTACTTC. Amino acids: CSVYTLEGATNKNIQYF.

This clonotype was seen only once. This chain uses TRBV12-5 with TRBJ1-1, with D perhaps TRBD1 (5 bases). This CDR3 has 11 residues. Between the trimmed V and J ends, which lost 8 bases and 6 bases, there was a span of 10 bases. Per germline, CDR1 LGHNT and CDR2 FRNRAP. CDR3 DNA: TGTGCTAGTCAGGGAGGGGCTGAAGCTTTCTTT. Its translation is CASQGGAEAFF. Together with reference TRBV12-5 and TRBJ1-1, the CDR3 gives the full variable domain: DARVTQTPRHKVTEMGQEVTMRCQPILGHNTVFWYRQTMMQGLELLAYFRNRAPLDDSGMPKDRFSAEMPDATLATLKIQPSEPRDSAVYFCASQGGAEAFFGQGTRLTVV.

This clonotype was recorded a few times. The CDR3, as DNA: TGTGCCAGCAGCCCGTCGACTAGCGTCGCTCCCGTTGAGCAGTTCTTC. It yields the protein CASSPSTSVAPVEQFF. V and J are TRBV14 and TRBJ2-1; 8 bases line up with TRBD2. The V segment lost 4 bases and the J segment 9 bases; nucleotides outside the gene matches: 14. The CDR3 has 16 amino acids. Per germline, CDR1 SGHDN and CDR2 FVKESK.

This clonotype was found a few times. The V gene is TRBV28, the J gene TRBJ2-4; D unclear. The end of the DNA fits TRBJ2-7 better, so the J call may be wrong. Germline loops: CDR1 MDHEN, CDR2 SYDVKM. This CDR3 is built from 13 residues. The chain's CDR3 is CASSLSVEYEQYF. The CDR3 DNA follows: TGTGCCAGCAGTTTATCTGTGGAGTACGAGCAGTACTTC.

J is TRBJ2-1 and V is TRBV4-1; no definite D call. The CDR3 runs to 15 residues. Germline V CDR1 and CDR2: MGHRA, YSYEKL. The V end was cut by 1 base, the J end by 7 bases, with 14 bases between. The CDR3 region is CASSQVQERGNEQFF. CDR3 DNA sequence: TGCGCCAGCAGCCAAGTCCAAGAGCGTGGGAATGAGCAGTTCTTC.

This chain joins TRBV6-2 or TRBV6-3 and TRBJ2-4; a weak D match, TRBD1 (6 bases). The last part of the DNA fits TRBJ2-7 better; the J call may be wrong. Germline loops: CDR1 MNHEY, CDR2 SVGEGT. CDR3 length equals 13 residues. The CDR3 nucleotides are TGTGCCAGCAGTTACGGCAGGGGAAACGAGCAGTACTTC. Its protein is CASSYGRGNEQYF.

This clonotype was counted once. Just one base apart from a much larger clone, this may be a read error. The chain has TRBV20-1 and TRBJ2-1; D call uncertain. V was shortened by 6 bases and J by 10 bases, with 13 bases between the two germline ends. This CDR3 contains 11 residues. Per germline, CDR1 DFQATT and CDR2 SNEGSKA (reference sequence). CDR3 nucleotides: TGCAGTGCCTCCGACTTCAAGGAGCAGTTCTTC. Translation gives CSASDFKEQFF.

The V gene is TRBV12-3 or TRBV12-4, the J gene TRBJ2-1; D uncertain. This CDR3 has 13 amino acids. Trimming stripped 9 bases from V and 5 bases from J, with 14 bases between. In DNA, the CDR3 is TGTGCCAGTACTATACGGACGGACAATGAGCAGTTCTTC. It encodes CASTIRTDNEQFF.

The V gene is TRBV4-3, the J gene TRBJ2-1, with a possible D match to TRBD2 (5 bases). Germline-derived CDR1 and CDR2 are LGHNA and YSLEER. The CDR3 is 15 amino acids. V was clipped by 0 bases and J by 7 bases, with 13 bases between them. The CDR3 loop reads CASSQDMEVSNEQFF. Written as DNA, the CDR3 is TGCGCCAGCAGCCAAGATATGGAGGTTTCGAATGAGCAGTTCTTC.

This clonotype was detected a few times. This sequence joins TRBV27 and TRBJ2-7; possibly TRBD1 for D (5 bases). The CDR3 is 13 amino acids. The germline V gene encodes CDR1 MNHEY and CDR2 SMNVEV (reference sequence). Trimming took 5 bases from V and 3 from J, leaving 11 bases between them. The CDR3 nucleotides are TGTGCCAGCAGTCTCGGACACAACTACGAGCAGTACTTC. Translation: CASSLGHNYEQYF.